The 31 T cell receptor beta chains listed next were all sequenced from one sample in a study of metastatic and nonmetastatic thyroid tumors. Using MiXCR, TCRdb reanalyzed the PCR reads. The table lists about 13,000 clones, 25% to 35% of them singletons. Thyroid surgery had not been preceded by any treatment in any patient. Sequencing was performed on tumor tissue. Receptor source: a female donor with papillary thyroid cancer or a benign thyroid nodule (not recorded which). Some clones in this sample may be carry-over from other donors' samples.

The J gene is TRBJ2-5, the V gene TRBV5-8, with D perhaps matching TRBD2 (5 bases). Trimming left V 4 bases short and J 4 bases short, with 23 bases between. CDR1 is SGHTS and CDR2 is YDEGEE in the germline V gene. This CDR3 spans 17 amino acids. This CDR3 is CASSPLGGGPRGETQYF. In DNA, the CDR3 is TGTGCCAGCAGCCCCCTAGGCGGAGGCCCCCGAGGAGAGACCCAGTACTTC.

This clone has more than one count but fewer than ten. The rearrangement joins TRBV6-2 or TRBV6-3 to TRBJ1-5; no clear D gene. Trimming removed 2 bases from V and 7 bases from J, with 15 bases in between. Germline CDR1 MNHEY, CDR2 SVGEGT. The CDR3 runs 15 residues. CDR3 sequence reads: CASSYKAWVGQPQHF. The CDR3 DNA reads TGTGCCAGCAGTTACAAAGCGTGGGTTGGACAGCCCCAGCATTTT.

By proportion, this clone is medium-sized. The rearrangement links TRBV6-1 to TRBJ2-1; TRBD2 matches 7 bases. Germline V gene data show CDR1 as MNHNS and CDR2 as SASEGT. This CDR3 contains 15 residues. V was clipped by 6 bases and J by 0 bases; unmatched bases: 5. CDR3 sequence: CASRKAGNSYNEQFF. The CDR3 DNA reads as TGTGCCAGCAGAAAAGCGGGGAACTCCTACAATGAGCAGTTCTTC.

This clone was picked up many times. The chain carries TRBV20-1 and TRBJ2-3; 10 bases are a match to TRBD2. V gave up 1 base and J gave up 1 base; unmatched junction bases: 11. Germline lookup yields CDR1 DFQATT and CDR2 SNEGSKA (reference sequence). The CDR3 runs 18 residues. CDR3 bases: TGCAGTGCTAGAGGGGGAGGGGTGGGGACTAGCGGCACAGATACGCAGTATTTT. Translating gives CSARGGGVGTSGTDTQYF.

This chain uses TRBV12-3 or TRBV12-4 with TRBJ2-2, with a possible D match to TRBD2 (6 bases). V lost 6 bases, J lost 6 bases, and 14 bases lay in between. This CDR3 is built from 14 residues. CDR3 region: CASRRGTSPGELFF. DNA for the CDR3: TGTGCCAGCAGGCGGGGTACTAGCCCCGGGGAGCTGTTTTTT.

About this clone: One junction end does not reproduce the germline sequence, and a read error may be involved. The genes are TRBV12-3 or TRBV12-4 and TRBJ2-6; perhaps TRBD2 as D (6 bases). CDR3 size: 13 residues. CDR3 in amino acids: CASSLGGVNVLTF. DNA of the CDR3: TGTGCCAGCAGTTTAGGGGGGGTCAACGTCCTGACTTTC.

This rearrangement joins TRBV9 to TRBJ2-3; 9 bases match TRBD2. The CDR3 consists of 14 residues. Unmatched junction bases numbered 3, after V lost 3 bases and J lost 4 bases. CDR1 and CDR2 from the germline V gene are SGDLS and YYNGEE. The CDR3 protein is CASSERGAADTQYF. CDR3 sequence (DNA): TGTGCCAGCAGCGAGCGGGGGGCCGCAGATACGCAGTATTTT.

At least ten counts were recorded for this clone. Given a much more abundant clone one base away, this may be a read error. The same CDR3 is also encoded by other DNA sequences in this sample. The V call is TRBV6-1, the J call TRBJ2-1; no definite D call. The CDR3 totals 13 residues. Germline values: CDR1 MNHNS, CDR2 SASEGT. V was shortened by 8 bases and J by 0 bases, with 8 bases between the two germline ends. CDR3 loop: CASVAGSYNEQFF. The CDR3 DNA reads as TGTGCCAGCGTGGCAGGCTCCTACAATGAGCAGTTCTTC.

The chain uses TRBV27 and TRBJ2-7; 8 nucleotides agree with TRBD1. CDR1 and CDR2 (germline): MNHEY, SMNVEV (reference sequence). V was pared by 7 bases and J by 7 bases, with 12 bases of the junction left unmatched. The CDR3 runs to 14 residues. CDR3 nucleotides: TGTGCCAGCAAACCGGGACAGGAGTTCGTAGAGCAGTACTTC. It codes for CASKPGQEFVEQYF.

The chain joins TRBV20-1 to TRBJ2-7; 10 nucleotides align to TRBD2. The CDR3 length is 16 residues. Germline V gene lookup returns CDR1 DFQATT and CDR2 SNEGSKA (reference sequence). J was trimmed by 12 bases and V by 3 bases; bases with no gene match: 20. For the CDR3, the DNA is TGCAGTGCTAGGAAACCGGGACTAGCGAAGGAGGCCACAGGGTACTTC. Its translation is CSARKPGLAKEATGYF.

On this clone: At one end, the junction sequence differs from germline, possibly due to a read error. This rearrangement joins TRBV4-2 to TRBJ2-3; TRBD2 agrees at 7 bases. CDR1 and CDR2 (germline): LGHNA, YNFKEQ. The CDR3 contains 17 residues. The CDR3 sequence: CASSPKGGFTITDTQYF. The DNA for the CDR3 is TGTGCCAGCAGCCCGAAGGGAGGGTTCACTATCACAGATACTCAGTATTTT.

This clone is labeled medium-sized. The chain combines TRBV12-3 or TRBV12-4 with TRBJ2-7; TRBD2 might be the D (5 bases). With 3 bases removed from V and 5 bases from J, the gap between germline ends came to 20 bases. CDR3 size: 16 residues. CDR3 nucleotide sequence: TGTGCCAGCAGTTTTGTTCAGGTTCGGGGTATCAACGAGCAGTACTTC. Protein: CASSFVQVRGINEQYF.

By share, this clone counts as medium-sized (0.01 to 0.1%). V and J are TRBV6-6 and TRBJ2-7, with D possibly TRBD2 on 5 matching bases. CDR1 MNHNY and CDR2 SVGAGI come from the germline V gene (reference sequence). The CDR3 runs 15 residues. The V end was cut by 2 bases, the J end by 2 bases, with 13 bases between. CDR3 in amino acids: CASSYHEGATYEQYF. CDR3 coding DNA: TGTGCCAGCAGTTACCATGAGGGAGCCACCTACGAGCAGTACTTC.

This clone was found a few times. One end of the junction is discordant with germline, which a read error may explain. The chain uses TRBV5-6 and TRBJ1-5; the D gene is possibly TRBD1 (5 bases). From germline, CDR1 is SGHDT and CDR2 YYEEEE. The CDR3 contains 14 residues. The CDR3 loop reads CASSLTVGHHPQHF. CDR3 nucleotides: TGTGCCAGCAGCCTGACAGTGGGCCATCATCCCCAGCATTTT.

This sequence joins TRBV5-5 and TRBJ2-2; unclear D gene. The V and J ends lost 2 bases and 3 bases respectively, with 5 bases between them. Germline V gene sequence: CDR1 SGHKS, CDR2 YYEKEE (reference sequence). This CDR3 has 13 residues. The CDR3 region is CASSFWDTGELFF. The CDR3 DNA follows: TGTGCCAGCAGCTTTTGGGACACCGGGGAGCTGTTTTTT.

In its sample, this clone was seen a few times. This chain links TRBV2 with TRBJ2-2, with 10 bases identical to TRBD1. V lost 6 bases to trimming and J lost 4 bases; unmatched junction nucleotides: 5. This CDR3 has 15 amino acids. CDR1 is SNHLY and CDR2 is FYNNEI in the germline V gene. CDR3 sequence: CASSWDRGGTGELFF. CDR3 sequence (DNA): TGTGCCAGCAGCTGGGACAGGGGCGGCACCGGGGAGCTGTTTTTT.

The chain uses TRBV7-2 and TRBJ1-2; 7 positions agree with TRBD1. CDR1 and CDR2 (germline): SGHTA, FQGNSA. J lost 4 bases, V lost 5 bases, and 10 bases had no gene match. The CDR3 has 15 amino acids. CDR3 in amino acids: CASSDRQGGGYGYTF. The CDR3 DNA is TGTGCCAGCAGCGACCGACAGGGAGGTGGCTATGGCTACACCTTC.

This clone has at least ten counts. The CDR3 here is CASKGAVVNTGELFF. CDR3 coding DNA: TGTGCCAGCAAAGGAGCCGTTGTGAACACCGGGGAGCTGTTTTTT. The chain joins TRBV6-1 to TRBJ2-2; D unresolved. The length of the CDR3 is 15 residues. V was shortened by 7 bases and J by 1 base, with 13 bases between the two germline ends. Germline lookup yields CDR1 MNHNS and CDR2 SASEGT.

This clone was detected ten times or more. The chain employs TRBV27 and TRBJ2-1; 9 positions match TRBD1. V trimming: 4 bases; J trimming: 15 bases; junction bases outside the gene matches: 4. Germline CDR1 MNHEY, CDR2 SMNVEV (reference sequence). The CDR3 has 11 amino acids. Here the CDR3 reads CASSSGQGWFF. Written as DNA, the CDR3 is TGTGCCAGCAGTTCCGGACAGGGGTGGTTCTTC.

J is TRBJ1-4 and V is TRBV11-2; D is undetermined. Germline-derived CDR1 and CDR2 are SGHAT and FQNNGV. The ends were cut back, 3 bases at V and 0 bases at J, with 5 bases in the middle. This CDR3 comprises 14 residues. CDR3 protein: CASSFLATNEKLFF. For the CDR3, the DNA is TGTGCCAGCAGCTTCCTTGCAACTAATGAAAAACTGTTTTTT. The complete variable domain, with remaining parts taken from reference TRBV11-2 and TRBJ1-4, reads EAGVAQSPRYKIIEKRQSVAFWCNPISGHATLYWYQQILGQGPKLLIQFQNNGVVDDSQLPKDRFSAERLKGVDSTLKIQPAKLEDSAVYLCASSFLATNEKLFFGSGTQLSVL.

The sample holds a few counts of this clone. The chain combines TRBV6-1 with TRBJ2-1; D possibly corresponds to TRBD1 (6 bases). The CDR3 consists of 13 residues. CDR1 MNHNS and CDR2 SASEGT come from the germline V gene. Trimming took off 8 bases at V and 8 bases at J, with 16 bases between the two ends. The CDR3 loop is CASRSNRAYEQFF. CDR3 bases: TGTGCCAGCCGATCAAACAGGGCCTATGAGCAGTTCTTC.

V gene TRBV20-1 combines with J gene TRBJ2-7; 13 positions agree with TRBD2. J gave up 5 bases and V 8 bases, and 6 bases lay outside the gene matches. Germline V gene sequence: CDR1 DFQATT, CDR2 SNEGSKA (reference sequence). CDR3 size: 13 residues. CDR3 sequence: CSSGLAGIDEQYF. The DNA of the CDR3 is TGCAGTTCGGGACTAGCGGGGATAGACGAGCAGTACTTC.

Notes on this clone: One junction end does not reproduce the germline sequence, and a read error may be involved. CDR3 protein: CASSSGQEEAFF. The CDR3 coding sequence is TGCGCCAGCAGCTCCGGACAGGAAGAAGCCTTCTTT. This chain joins TRBV5-1 and TRBJ1-1; 7 bases align to TRBD1. The germline CDR1 and CDR2 sequences are SGHRS and YFSETQ. The CDR3 sequence is 12 residues long.

This chain uses TRBV19 with TRBJ2-1, with 10 bases aligning to TRBD2. Unmatched junction bases numbered 5, after V lost 1 base and J lost 8 bases. There are 15 residues in the CDR3. Germline assignment: CDR1 LNHDA and CDR2 SQIVND (reference sequence). This CDR3 reads CASSIASGSTHEQFF. In DNA, the CDR3 is TGTGCCAGTAGTATAGCTAGCGGGAGTACCCATGAGCAGTTCTTC. Variable domain in full (rest from reference TRBV19 and TRBJ2-1): DGGITQSPKYLFRKEGQNVTLSCEQNLNHDAMYWYRQDPGQGLRLIYYSQIVNDFQKGDIAEGYSVSREKKESFPLTVTSAQKNPTAFYLCASSIASGSTHEQFFGPGTRLTVL.

This clone was seen only a few times. Germline and junction disagree at one end, which may indicate a read error. The V and J genes are TRBV12-3 or TRBV12-4 and TRBJ1-1; 9 positions agree with TRBD1. CDR3 length: 14 amino acids. In nucleotides, the CDR3 is TGTGTCAGCCTCCGGGACAGGGTGAACACTGAAGCTTTCTTT. Its protein is CVSLRDRVNTEAFF.

The chain recombines TRBV6-1 with TRBJ1-2; D is perhaps TRBD1 (5 bases). The CDR3 covers 14 residues. Germline CDR1 reads MNHNS; CDR2 reads SASEGT. Trimming shortened V by 7 bases and J by 5 bases, and 17 bases separated the two germline ends. This CDR3 is CASKGGTGIYGYTF. CDR3 nucleotides: TGTGCCAGCAAAGGTGGGACGGGTATATATGGCTACACCTTC.

The sample holds a few counts of this clone. The CDR3 DNA reads as TGTGCCAGCAGTCAAAGCTGCCAACAGTACTTC. This gives the protein CASSQSCQQYF. The chain couples TRBV16 to TRBJ2-5; D gene unclear. The germline V gene has CDR1 KGHSY and CDR2 FQNENV. The CDR3 runs to 11 residues. Trimming removed 6 bases at V and 11 bases at J, with 13 bases between.

In its sample, this clone ranks as medium-sized. The CDR3 sequence is CASSRTGGPLEPQHF. As DNA, the CDR3 is TGCGCCAGCAGCCGCACAGGGGGCCCGCTTGAGCCCCAGCATTTT. The chain couples TRBV5-1 to TRBJ1-5; TRBD1 matches 9 bases. The germline CDR1 and CDR2 sequences are SGHRS and YFSETQ. V was clipped by 4 bases and J by 8 bases; unmatched bases: 10. This CDR3 contains 15 residues.

V is TRBV27 and J is TRBJ2-7; TRBD2 aligns across 7 bases. Germline V gene data show CDR1 as MNHEY and CDR2 as SMNVEV (reference sequence). The CDR3 loop spans 13 amino acids. V shed 8 bases, J shed 5 bases, and the junction held 9 bases outside the gene matches. The CDR3 reads CASSFSGIDEQYF. In DNA, the CDR3 is TGTGCCAGCTCCTTCAGCGGGATCGACGAGCAGTACTTC.

This clone was counted ten times or more. This may be a read error, as it is one base from a much larger clone. J is TRBJ2-7 and V is TRBV7-2; D ambiguous. Germline V gives CDR1 SGHTA, CDR2 FQGNSA. The CDR3 has 14 residues. V was cut by 4 bases and J by 0 bases, with 10 bases left in between. CDR3 sequence (DNA): TGTGCCAGCAGCTCCCACATGAGCTCCTACGAGCAGTACTTC. Its protein product is CASSSHMSSYEQYF.

The V gene is TRBV28, the J gene TRBJ2-7; D gene ambiguous. Trimming removed 3 bases from V and 3 bases from J, with 9 bases in between. CDR1 and CDR2 (germline): MDHEN, SYDVKM. The CDR3 totals 13 residues. CDR3 sequence reads: CASSFLPIYEQYF. The CDR3 DNA follows: TGTGCCAGCAGTTTCCTCCCCATCTACGAGCAGTACTTC.